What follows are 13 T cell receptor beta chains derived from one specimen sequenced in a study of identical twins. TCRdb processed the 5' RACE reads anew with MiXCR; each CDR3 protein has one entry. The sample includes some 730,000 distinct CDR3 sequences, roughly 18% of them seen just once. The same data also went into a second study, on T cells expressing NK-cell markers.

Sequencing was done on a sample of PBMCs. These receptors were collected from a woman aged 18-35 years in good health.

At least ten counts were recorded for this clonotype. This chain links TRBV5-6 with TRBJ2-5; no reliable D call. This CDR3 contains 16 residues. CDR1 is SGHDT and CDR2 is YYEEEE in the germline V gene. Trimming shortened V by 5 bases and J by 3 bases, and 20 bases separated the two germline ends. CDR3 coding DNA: TGTGCCAGCAGTTACGTGAGTTCAGGTCCCGAAGAGACCCAGTACTTC. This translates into CASSYVSSGPEETQYF.

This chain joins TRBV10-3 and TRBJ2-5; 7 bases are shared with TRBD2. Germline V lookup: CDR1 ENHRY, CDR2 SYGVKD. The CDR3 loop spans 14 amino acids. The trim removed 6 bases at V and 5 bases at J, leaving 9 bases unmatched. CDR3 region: CAIRGTIAWETQYF. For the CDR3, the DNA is TGTGCCATCAGGGGGACTATCGCTTGGGAGACCCAGTACTTC.

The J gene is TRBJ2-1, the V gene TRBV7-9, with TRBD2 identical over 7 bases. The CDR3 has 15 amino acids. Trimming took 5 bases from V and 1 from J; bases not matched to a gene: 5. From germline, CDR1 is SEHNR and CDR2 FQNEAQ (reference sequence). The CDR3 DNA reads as TGTGCCAGCAGCGATAGCGGGCCTTCCTACAATGAGCAGTTCTTC. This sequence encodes CASSDSGPSYNEQFF.

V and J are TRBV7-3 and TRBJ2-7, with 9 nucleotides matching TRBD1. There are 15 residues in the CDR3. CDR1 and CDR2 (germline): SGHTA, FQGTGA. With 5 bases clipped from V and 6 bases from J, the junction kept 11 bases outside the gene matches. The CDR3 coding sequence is TGTGCCAGCAGCCCCTCGGGGACAGGGTTTGCCGAGCAGTACTTC. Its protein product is CASSPSGTGFAEQYF.

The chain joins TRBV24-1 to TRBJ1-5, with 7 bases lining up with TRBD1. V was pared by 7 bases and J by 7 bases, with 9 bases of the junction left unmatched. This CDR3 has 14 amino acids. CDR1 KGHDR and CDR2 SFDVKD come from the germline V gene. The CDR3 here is CATRRDRAEQPQHF. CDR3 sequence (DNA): TGTGCCACCAGGAGAGACAGGGCCGAACAGCCCCAGCATTTT.

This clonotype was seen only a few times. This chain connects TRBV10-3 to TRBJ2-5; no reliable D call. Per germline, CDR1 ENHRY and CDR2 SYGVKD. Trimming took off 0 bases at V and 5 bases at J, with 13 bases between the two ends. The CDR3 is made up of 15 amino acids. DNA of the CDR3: TGTGCCATCAGTGAGTCGGTGGGTCCTCATGAGACCCAGTACTTC. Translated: CAISESVGPHETQYF.

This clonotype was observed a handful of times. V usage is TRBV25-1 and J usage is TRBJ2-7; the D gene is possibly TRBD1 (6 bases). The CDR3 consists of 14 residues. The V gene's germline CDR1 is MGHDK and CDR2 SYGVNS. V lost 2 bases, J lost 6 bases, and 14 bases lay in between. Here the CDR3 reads CASSEQGIGGEQYF. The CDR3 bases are TGTGCCAGCAGTGAACAGGGGATTGGGGGCGAGCAGTACTTC.

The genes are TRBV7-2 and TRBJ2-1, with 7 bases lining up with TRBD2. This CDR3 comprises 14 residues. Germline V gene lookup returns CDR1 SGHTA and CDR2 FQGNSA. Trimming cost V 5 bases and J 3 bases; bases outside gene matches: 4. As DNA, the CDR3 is TGTGCCAGCAGCCGCAGCGGGATCTACAATGAGCAGTTCTTC. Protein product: CASSRSGIYNEQFF.

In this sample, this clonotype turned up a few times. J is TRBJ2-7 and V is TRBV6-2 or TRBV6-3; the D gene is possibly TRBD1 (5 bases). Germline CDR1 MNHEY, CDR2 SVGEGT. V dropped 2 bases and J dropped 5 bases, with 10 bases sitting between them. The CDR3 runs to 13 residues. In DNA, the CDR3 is TGTGCCAGCAGTTACCTCACAGGAAACGAGCAGTACTTC. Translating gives CASSYLTGNEQYF.

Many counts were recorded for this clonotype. CDR3 in amino acids: CASSQAQGQETQYF. CDR3 bases: TGTGCCAGCAGCCAAGCACAGGGCCAAGAGACCCAGTACTTC. V and J are TRBV3-1 and TRBJ2-5; TRBD1 might be the D (6 bases). Germline loops: CDR1 LGHDT, CDR2 YNNKEL (reference sequence). CDR3 length: 14 amino acids. V was trimmed by 1 base and J by 1 base, leaving 7 bases between them.

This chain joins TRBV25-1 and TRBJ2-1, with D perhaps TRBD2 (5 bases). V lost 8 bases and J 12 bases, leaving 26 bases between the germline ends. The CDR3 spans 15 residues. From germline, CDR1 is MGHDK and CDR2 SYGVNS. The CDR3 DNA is TGTGCCAGCGAGGGTAGGGTCGGCCGCCTCCTAGGGCAGTTCTTC. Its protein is CASEGRVGRLLGQFF.

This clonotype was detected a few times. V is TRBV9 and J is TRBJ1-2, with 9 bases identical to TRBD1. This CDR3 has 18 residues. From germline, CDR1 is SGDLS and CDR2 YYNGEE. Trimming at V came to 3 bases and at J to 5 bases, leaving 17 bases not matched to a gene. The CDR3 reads CASSGLPGQGYSNYGYTF. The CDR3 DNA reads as TGTGCCAGCAGCGGTTTGCCGGGACAGGGATATTCCAATTATGGCTACACCTTC.

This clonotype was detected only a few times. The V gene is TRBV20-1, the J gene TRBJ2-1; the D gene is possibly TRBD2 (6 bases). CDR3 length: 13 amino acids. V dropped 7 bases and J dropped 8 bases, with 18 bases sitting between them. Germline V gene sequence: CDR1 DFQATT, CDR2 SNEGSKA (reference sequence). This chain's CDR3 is CSGTGTGADEQFF. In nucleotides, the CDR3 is TGCAGTGGAACCGGGACTGGGGCGGATGAGCAGTTCTTC.